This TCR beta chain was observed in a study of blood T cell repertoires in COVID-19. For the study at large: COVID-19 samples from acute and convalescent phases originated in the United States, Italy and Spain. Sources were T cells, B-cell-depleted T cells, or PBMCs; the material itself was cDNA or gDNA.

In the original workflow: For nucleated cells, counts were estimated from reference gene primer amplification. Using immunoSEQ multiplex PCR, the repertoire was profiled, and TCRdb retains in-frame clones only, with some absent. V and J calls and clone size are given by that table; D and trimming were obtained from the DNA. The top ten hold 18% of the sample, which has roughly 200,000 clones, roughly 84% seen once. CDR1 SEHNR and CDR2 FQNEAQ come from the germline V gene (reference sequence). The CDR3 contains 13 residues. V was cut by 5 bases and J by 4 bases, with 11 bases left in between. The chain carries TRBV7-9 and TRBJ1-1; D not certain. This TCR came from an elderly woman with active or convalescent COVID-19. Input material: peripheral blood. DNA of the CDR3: TGTGCCAGCAGCCCGCAGGTGGGCACTGAAGCTTTCTTT. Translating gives CASSPQVGTEAFF.